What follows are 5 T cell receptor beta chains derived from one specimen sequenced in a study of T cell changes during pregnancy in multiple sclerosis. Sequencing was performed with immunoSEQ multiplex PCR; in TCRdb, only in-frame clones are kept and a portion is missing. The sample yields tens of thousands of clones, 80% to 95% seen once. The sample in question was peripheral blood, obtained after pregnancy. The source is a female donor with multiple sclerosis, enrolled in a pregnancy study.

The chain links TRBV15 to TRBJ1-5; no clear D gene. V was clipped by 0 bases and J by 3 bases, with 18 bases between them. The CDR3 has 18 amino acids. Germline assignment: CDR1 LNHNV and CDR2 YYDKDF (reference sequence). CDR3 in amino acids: CATSRDGMIQRDNQPQHF. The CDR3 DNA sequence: TGTGCCACCAGCAGAGATGGCATGATTCAGAGGGACAATCAGCCCCAGCATTTT. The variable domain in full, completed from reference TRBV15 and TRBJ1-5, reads DAMVIQNPRYQVTQFGKPVTLSCSQTLNHNVMYWYQQKSSQAPKLLFHYYDKDFNNEADTPDNFQSRRPNTSFCFLDIRSPGLGDTAMYLCATSRDGMIQRDNQPQHFGDGTRLSIL.

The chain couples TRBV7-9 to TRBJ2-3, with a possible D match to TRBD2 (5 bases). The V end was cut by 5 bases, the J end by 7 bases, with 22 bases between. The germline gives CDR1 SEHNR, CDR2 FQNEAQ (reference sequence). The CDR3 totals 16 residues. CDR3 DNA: TGTGCCAGCAGCCCCAAGCGGCGGTTTTCAATATATACGCAGTATTTT. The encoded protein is CASSPKRRFSIYTQYF.

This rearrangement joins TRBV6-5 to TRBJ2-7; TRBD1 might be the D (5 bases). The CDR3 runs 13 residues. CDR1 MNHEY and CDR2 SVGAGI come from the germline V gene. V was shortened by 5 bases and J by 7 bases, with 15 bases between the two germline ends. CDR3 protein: CASSRGAVGEQYF. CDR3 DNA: TGTGCCAGCAGTCGTGGGGCGGTTGGAGAGCAGTACTTC.

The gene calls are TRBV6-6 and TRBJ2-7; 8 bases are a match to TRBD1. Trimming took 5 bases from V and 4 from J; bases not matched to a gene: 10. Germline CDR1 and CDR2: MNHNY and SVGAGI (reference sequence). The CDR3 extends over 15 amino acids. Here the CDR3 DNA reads TGTGCCAGCAGTACCGGACAGGGATACAATTACGAGCAGTACTTC. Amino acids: CASSTGQGYNYEQYF.

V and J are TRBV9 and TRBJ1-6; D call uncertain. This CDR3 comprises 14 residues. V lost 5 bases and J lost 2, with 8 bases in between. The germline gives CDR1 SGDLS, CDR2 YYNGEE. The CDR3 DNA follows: TGTGCCAGCAGTGCGGGAACCTATAATTCACCCCTCCACTTT. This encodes CASSAGTYNSPLHF.